The clone carrying this T cell receptor (beta chain) occurred a few times. This sample was taken from a study of response to subunit inactivated influenza vaccine. TCRdb independently ran MiXCR on the RT-PCR reads; one entry per CDR3 protein. The sample lists about 570,000 distinct CDR3 sequences; about 11% were seen once. The CDR3 runs to 15 residues. J lost 4 bases, V lost 4 bases, and 7 bases had no gene match. These data were also reused for a study on T cells expressing NK-cell markers. This second study says: The authors made TCR beta cDNA libraries by 5'RACE template switching. This switching added a universal primer site and UMIs. About 1.0-8% of CD8+ T cells in about six donors belonged to dominant NKG2C+ clonotypes.

The chain has TRBV12-3 or TRBV12-4 and TRBJ1-1, with 9 bases matching TRBD1. This clonotype was obtained from a man aged 50 to 60 who received an inactivated influenza vaccine. This specimen was PBMCs from blood, taken on the day of vaccination. In DNA form, the CDR3 reads TGTGCCAGCAGTTCTAACGACAGGGGGGTCACTGAAGCTTTCTTT. Amino acid sequence: CASSSNDRGVTEAFF.